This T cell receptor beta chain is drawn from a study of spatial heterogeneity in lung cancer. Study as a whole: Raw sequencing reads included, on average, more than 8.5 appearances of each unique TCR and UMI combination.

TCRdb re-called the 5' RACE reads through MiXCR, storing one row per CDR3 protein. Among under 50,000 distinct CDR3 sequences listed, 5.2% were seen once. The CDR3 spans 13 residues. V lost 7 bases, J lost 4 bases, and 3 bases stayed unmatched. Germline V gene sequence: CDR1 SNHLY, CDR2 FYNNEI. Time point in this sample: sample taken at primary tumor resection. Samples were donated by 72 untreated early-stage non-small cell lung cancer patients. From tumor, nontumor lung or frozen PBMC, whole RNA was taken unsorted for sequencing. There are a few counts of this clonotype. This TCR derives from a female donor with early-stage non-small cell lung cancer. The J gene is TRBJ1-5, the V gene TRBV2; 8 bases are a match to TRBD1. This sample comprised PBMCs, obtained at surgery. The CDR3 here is CASKTGENQPQHF. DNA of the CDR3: TGTGCCAGCAAGACAGGGGAAAATCAGCCCCAGCATTTT.